Listed below are T cell receptor beta chains from one sample, sequenced in a study of blood T cell repertoires in COVID-19. Sequencing used immunoSEQ multiplex PCR; TCRdb keeps in-frame clones, though not all of them. The sample has roughly 250,000 clones, approximately 81% seen once. The sample comprised peripheral blood. The receptors originated from a middle-aged man with acute or convalescent COVID-19. Each CDR3 is given with its conserved first and last residue. D genes are given only for firm matches.

TRBD1,TRBJ1-2,TRBV7-8,TGTGCCAGCAGCCAAGGCGGTGACAGGGGCTATGGCTACACCTTC,CASSQGGDRGYGYTF
-,TRBJ1-2,TRBV5-1,TGCGCCAGCAGCTTGACAGGTTCTAACTATGGCTACACCTTC,CASSLTGSNYGYTF
TRBD2,TRBJ2-5,TRBV2,TGTGCCAGCACCTTACTAGCGGGGGGGCAGGAGACCCAGTACTTC,CASTLLAGGQETQYF
TRBD2,TRBJ2-1,TRBV5-4,TGTGCCAGCAGCTTGTCGCCTAGCGGGGAGTACAATGAGCAGTTCTTC,CASSLSPSGEYNEQFF
-,TRBJ1-5,TRBV28,TGTGCCAGCACCCCCGGACAGTTCCAGCCCCAGCATTTT,CASTPGQFQPQHF
-,TRBJ1-3,TRBV19,TGTGCCAGCTCCGGGAACACCGACTCTGGAAACACCATATATTTT,CASSGNTDSGNTIYF
-,TRBJ1-1,TRBV3-1/TRBV3-2,TGTGCCAGCAGCCAACAGGGGTCCGCTGAAGCTTTCTTT,CASSQQGSAEAFF
TRBD1,TRBJ1-5,TRBV19,TGTGCCAGTAGTATCCCCAGCCAGGGGGCGAGAAGCAATCAGCCCCAGCATTTT,CASSIPSQGARSNQPQHF
-,TRBJ2-7,TRBV18,TGTGCCAGCTCCCCGCTCCCGGGTCGCGAGCAGTACTTC,CASSPLPGREQYF
-,TRBJ1-4,TRBV10-3,TGTGCCATCAGTGAGGGACAGCTAAATGAAAAACTGTTTTTT,CAISEGQLNEKLFF
-,TRBJ1-2,TRBV10-3,TGTGCCATCAGTGACGGCGGAACCAACTATGGCTACACCTTC,CAISDGGTNYGYTF
TRBD1,TRBJ2-7,TRBV7-6,TGTGCCAGCAGCCCCGATCGAGGGGGCTTCTCCTACGAGCAGTACTTC,CASSPDRGGFSYEQYF